The sequence of this T cell receptor (beta chain) was determined in a study of T cell clonotyping in hematopoietic cell transplantation. Study summary: Recipient samples before transplant were obtained post-cytoreduction. Study observations and caveats: CD4 and CD8 repertoire contributions could not be separated without sorting. At the given depth, recipient repertoires were over 95% de novo clonotypes. Graft donor and pretransplant recipient Inverse Simpson Index values predicted broader posttransplant TCR diversity.

Described time point: recipient sample about 28 days before transplant, after cytoreduction. The protocol was immunoSEQ multiplex PCR, while the TCRdb copy is restricted to in-frame clones and leaves out a portion. The repertoire holds approximately 80,000 clones, with approximately 95% as singletons. A remark on this clone: The antigen remains unidentified.

Trimming left V 5 bases short and J 3 bases short, with 14 bases between. Germline lookup yields CDR1 SEHNR and CDR2 FQNEAQ (reference sequence). The CDR3 spans 15 residues. Sequences were derived from peripheral blood mononuclear cells, sampled before stem cell transplant. This chain links TRBV7-9 with TRBJ1-5; maybe TRBD1 (5 bases). This TCR derives from a woman aged 45 to 65 with acute myeloid leukemia. Some clones in this sample may be carry-over from other donors' samples. The CDR3 spells CASSTGGEDNQPQHF. DNA for the CDR3: TGTGCCAGCAGCACGGGGGGGGAGGACAATCAGCCCCAGCATTTT.